Presented here are 23 T cell receptor beta chains from one specimen sequenced in a study of cytomegalovirus exposure and HLA in healthy donors (dated by TCRdb to about 2017). The library was generated by the immunoSEQ multiplex PCR assay. TCRdb carries this immuneACCESS record with in-frame sequences only. Its versions omit some clonotypes, under half of them owing to an unresolved V gene in the studies checked, with the rest unexplained. This sample gives 150,000 to 200,000 clones in total; roughly 90% of them show up just once. The ten largest clones add up to 2% to 2.5% of the sample. Input material: PBMCs. All receptors come from a young woman in good health and CMV-seronegative.

This clone was picked up a small number of times. The CDR3 loop reads CSVRAGGETYEQYF. The CDR3, as DNA: TGCAGCGTTCGAGCGGGAGGCGAAACCTACGAGCAGTACTTC. The V call is TRBV29-1, the J call TRBJ2-7, with 9 positions matching TRBD2. This CDR3 is 14 amino acids long. After removal of 5 bases from V and 2 bases from J, the junction contained 7 bases not matched to a gene. Germline-derived CDR1 and CDR2 are SQVTM and ANQGSEA.

CDR3: CSAGGSGGIEAFF. The DNA of the CDR3 is TGCAGCGCCGGGGGCTCAGGGGGCATTGAAGCTTTCTTT. The rearrangement links TRBV29-1 to TRBJ1-1, with 8 bases identical to TRBD1. V trimming: 7 bases; J trimming: 7 bases; junction bases outside the gene matches: 11. Germline CDR1 is SQVTM and CDR2 is ANQGSEA. The CDR3 length is 13 residues.

The gene calls are TRBV19 and TRBJ1-4; 7 positions agree with TRBD1. The CDR3 sequence is 14 residues long. Unmatched junction bases numbered 10, after V lost 9 bases and J lost 6 bases. The V gene's germline CDR1 is LNHDA and CDR2 SQIVND (reference sequence). The CDR3 nucleotides read TGTGCCAGCGAAACCGGGACAGATGATGAAAAACTGTTTTTT. Protein: CASETGTDDEKLFF.

The chain carries TRBV6-5 and TRBJ2-5; 9 bases are shared with TRBD1. The CDR3 is 14 residues long. The V gene's germline CDR1 is MNHEY and CDR2 SVGAGI. V trimming: 5 bases; J trimming: 7 bases; junction bases outside the gene matches: 8. The CDR3 sequence is CASSDRGTMGTQYF. The CDR3 DNA follows: TGTGCCAGCAGTGACAGGGGGACGATGGGGACCCAGTACTTC.

This rearrangement joins TRBV14 to TRBJ1-2; D possibly corresponds to TRBD1 (5 bases). The CDR3 consists of 15 residues. Germline V gene data show CDR1 as SGHDN and CDR2 as FVKESK. The ends were cut back, 4 bases at V and 2 bases at J, with 14 bases in the middle. As DNA, the CDR3 is TGTGCCAGCAGCCCCCGGGGGGAGATAAACTATGGCTACACCTTC. It is translated as CASSPRGEINYGYTF.

This clone was found once. The chain carries TRBV5-4 and TRBJ1-1; a possible D gene is TRBD1 (6 bases). The germline gives CDR1 SGHNT, CDR2 YYREEE (reference sequence). Trimming took 0 bases from V and 6 from J, leaving 12 bases between them. The CDR3 totals 14 residues. CDR3 loop: CASSLEQGRAEAFF. CDR3 bases: TGTGCCAGCAGCTTGGAACAGGGACGGGCTGAAGCTTTCTTT.

The chain carries TRBV7-6 and TRBJ1-4, with D tentatively TRBD1 (5 bases). The V gene lost 4 bases and the J gene lost 8 bases, with 14 bases spanning the gap. This CDR3 has 14 amino acids. Germline CDR1 and CDR2: SGHVS and FNYEAQ. CDR3 DNA: TGTGCCAGCAGCTCCCGGGACGGGGGAGAAAAACTGTTTTTT. This encodes CASSSRDGGEKLFF.

The chain is built from TRBV5-1 and TRBJ2-7; TRBD2 agrees at 11 bases. The CDR3 covers 16 residues. V lost 0 bases and J lost 7; bases outside the gene matches: 9. Germline loops: CDR1 SGHRS, CDR2 YFSETQ. The CDR3 DNA reads TGCGCCAGCAGCTTGGGACTAGCGGGACCTCTAGGGGAGCAGTACTTC. Protein product: CASSLGLAGPLGEQYF.

This clone was found once. The chain has TRBV9 and TRBJ2-3; D gene ambiguous. The germline CDR1 and CDR2 sequences are SGDLS and YYNGEE. The CDR3 loop spans 14 amino acids. Trimming removed 4 bases at V and 6 bases at J, with 15 bases between. The CDR3 region is CASSLRSSPDTQYF. The CDR3 DNA follows: TGTGCCAGCAGCCTCCGTTCTTCCCCGGATACGCAGTATTTT.

The chain is built from TRBV18 and TRBJ2-7; possibly TRBD2 for D (5 bases). The CDR3 totals 15 residues. Germline V CDR1 and CDR2: KGHSH, LQKENI. Trimming cost V 3 bases and J 9 bases, with 21 bases left between them. This chain's CDR3 is CASSPVGSPRTGQYF. CDR3 DNA sequence: TGTGCCAGCTCACCGGTGGGGAGTCCCCGGACTGGGCAGTACTTC.

The chain combines TRBV7-6 with TRBJ2-1, with D possibly being TRBD2 (6 bases). Looked up from germline, CDR1 is SGHVS and CDR2 is FNYEAQ. The CDR3 runs 13 residues. The V end lost 4 bases, the J end lost 6 bases, and 10 bases lay between the germline ends. The CDR3 region has the DNA TGTGCCAGCAGCTCGGGGGTTTTCAATGAGCAGTTCTTC. Translation gives CASSSGVFNEQFF.

The chain employs TRBV11-1 and TRBJ1-1; 10 bases line up with TRBD1. The V gene end was trimmed by 6 bases and the J gene end by 0 bases; junction bases not matched to a gene: 7. CDR1 is SGHAT, CDR2 FQDESV, per germline (reference sequence). The CDR3 covers 16 residues. The CDR3 loop reads CASSRDRGPMNTEAFF. The CDR3 DNA follows: TGTGCCAGCAGTCGGGACAGGGGCCCCATGAACACTGAAGCTTTCTTT.

The rearrangement uses TRBV5-4 and TRBJ2-3; 10 bases align to TRBD2. From germline, CDR1 is SGHNT and CDR2 YYREEE (reference sequence). The CDR3 runs to 15 residues. After removal of 0 bases from V and 5 bases from J, the junction contained 3 bases not matched to a gene. Here the CDR3 reads CASSLVGLAKDTQYF. The CDR3 region has the DNA TGTGCCAGCAGCTTGGTGGGACTAGCGAAAGATACGCAGTATTTT.

The rearrangement links TRBV12-2 to TRBJ2-4; the DNA was not compared with TRBD1, the D call given in the table. TRBV12-2 is reported as a pseudogene. This CDR3 region has 15 residues. CDR3: CASRFQGGAKNIQYF. The CDR3 nucleotides read TGTGCAAGTCGCTTTCAGGGTGGAGCCAAAAACATTCAGTACTTC.

This clone was detected a few times. V usage is TRBV7-8 and J usage is TRBJ1-5, with 11 nucleotides matching TRBD1. Germline-derived CDR1 and CDR2 are SGHVS and FQNEAQ. This CDR3 comprises 16 residues. Trimming cost V 5 bases and J 4 bases; bases outside gene matches: 7. CDR3 region: CASSPGTGGPNQPQHF. CDR3 coding DNA: TGTGCCAGCAGCCCCGGGACAGGGGGACCTAATCAGCCCCAGCATTTT.

This clone was counted a single time. The chain recombines TRBV2 with TRBJ2-1; 7 bases align to TRBD1. The CDR3 loop spans 16 amino acids. V dropped 5 bases and J dropped 4; count of bases not matched to a gene: 11. CDR1 and CDR2 from the germline V gene are SNHLY and FYNNEI. The CDR3 sequence: CASSPFLPGQYNEQFF. CDR3 DNA: TGTGCCAGCAGTCCCTTCTTACCGGGACAGTACAATGAGCAGTTCTTC.

This chain uses TRBV5-8 with TRBJ2-7; D is possibly TRBD1 (6 bases). From germline, CDR1 is SGHTS and CDR2 YDEGEE. Trimming left V 1 base short and J 2 bases short, with 10 bases between. The CDR3 spans 14 residues. CDR3 bases: TGTGCCAGCAGCTTGCAGGGGCTCCCCTACGAGCAGTACTTC. This gives the protein CASSLQGLPYEQYF.

The chain is built from TRBV7-2 and TRBJ2-5; D unresolved. V was shortened by 7 bases and J by 4 bases, with 16 bases between the two germline ends. The CDR3 consists of 14 residues. Looked up from germline, CDR1 is SGHTA and CDR2 is FQGNSA. For the CDR3, the DNA is TGTGCCAGCACATTCGATCCTCTCAGAGAGACCCAGTACTTC. Residues: CASTFDPLRETQYF.

This clone qualifies as medium-sized (0.01 to 0.1%). The rearrangement joins TRBV30 to TRBJ1-3; D is ambiguous. The V end lost 7 bases, the J end lost 0 bases, and 10 bases lay between the germline ends. The CDR3 covers 13 residues. Germline V CDR1 and CDR2: GTSNPN, SVGIG (reference sequence). The DNA of the CDR3 is TGTGCCTTCAACAGAATCTCTGGAAACACCATATATTTT. Translation gives CAFNRISGNTIYF.

V usage is TRBV19 and J usage is TRBJ1-6, with D uncertain. Germline lookup yields CDR1 LNHDA and CDR2 SQIVND (reference sequence). Deletions cut 1 base from V and 11 bases from J, with 15 bases between. This CDR3 region has 15 residues. DNA of the CDR3: TGTGCCAGTAGTATAGGTCGGACTTCACGGACACCCCTCCACTTT. Amino acids: CASSIGRTSRTPLHF. Full variable domain (remainder filled in from reference TRBV19 and TRBJ1-6): DGGITQSPKYLFRKEGQNVTLSCEQNLNHDAMYWYRQDPGQGLRLIYYSQIVNDFQKGDIAEGYSVSREKKESFPLTVTSAQKNPTAFYLCASSIGRTSRTPLHFGNGTRLTVT.

The chain uses TRBV7-2 and TRBJ1-2, with D perhaps matching TRBD1 (5 bases). Germline assignment: CDR1 SGHTA and CDR2 FQGNSA. V was cut by 1 base and J by 4 bases, with 19 bases left in between. The CDR3 covers 17 residues. The CDR3 coding sequence is TGTGCCAGCAGCTTAGAAGACCTGGGCAGGGATTCCTATGGCTACACCTTC. It is translated as CASSLEDLGRDSYGYTF.

The V and J genes are TRBV7-9 and TRBJ2-1; TRBD1 agrees at 10 bases. Germline V gene lookup returns CDR1 SEHNR and CDR2 FQNEAQ (reference sequence). The trim removed 7 bases at V and 1 base at J, leaving 4 bases unmatched. The CDR3 runs to 15 residues. Written as DNA, the CDR3 is TGTGCCAGCATTGAGGACAGGGGGTCCTACAATGAGCAGTTCTTC. Translated, it gives CASIEDRGSYNEQFF.

The chain is built from TRBV6-1 and TRBJ2-1; TRBD2 matches at 14 bases. V dropped 7 bases and J dropped 8; count of bases not matched to a gene: 4. This CDR3 contains 14 residues. Germline CDR1 reads MNHNS; CDR2 reads SASEGT. CDR3 in DNA: TGTGCCAGCACGGGACTAGCGGGAGAAGATGAGCAGTTCTTC. This translates into CASTGLAGEDEQFF.